This entry is about one T cell receptor (beta chain). This record comes from a study of cytomegalovirus exposure and HLA in healthy donors. 60 Vbeta and 13 Jbeta primers were used in PCR. Sequenced by immunoSEQ multiplex PCR; TCRdb stores in-frame clones only, minus some. The repertoire has under 150,000 clones, less than 9.5% of them found once; the top ten carry roughly 1.9%. This CDR3 region has 16 residues. The V gene lost 4 bases and the J gene lost 4 bases, with 20 bases spanning the gap. From germline, CDR1 is SGHNT and CDR2 YYREEE (reference sequence). V usage is TRBV5-4 and J usage is TRBJ1-2; D may be TRBD1 (5 bases). The sample consisted of PBMCs. This TCR was sampled from a male donor in good health and CMV-seronegative. This CDR3 is CASSPRGRGGVYGYTF. The CDR3 DNA is TGTGCCAGCAGCCCCAGAGGTCGCGGGGGAGTCTATGGCTACACCTTC.